Following are 18 T cell receptor beta chains from one sample sequenced in a study of chemoradiotherapy in HPV16-positive cancers. TCRdb keeps only in-frame clones here, not all; method: immunoSEQ multiplex PCR. The sample records some 4,900 clones, around 70% being singletons. The material sequenced was tumor tissue, taken from a patient who underwent chemoradiotherapy. These TCRs come from a human donor with HPV-associated anogenital cancer.

This clone was seen a few times. The chain links TRBV19 to TRBJ1-1; 10 bases map to TRBD1. This CDR3 is 14 amino acids long. V was clipped by 8 bases and J by 6 bases; unmatched bases: 9. The germline V gene has CDR1 LNHDA and CDR2 SQIVND (reference sequence). CDR3 coding DNA: TGTGCCAGTCGGTATGGGACAGGGGTTCCTGAAGCTTTCTTT. Its protein product is CASRYGTGVPEAFF.

In this sample, this clone turned up a few times. The rearrangement links TRBV29-1 to TRBJ1-5, with D maybe TRBD1 (5 bases). From germline, CDR1 is SQVTM and CDR2 ANQGSEA. Trimming removed 6 bases at V and 4 bases at J, with 13 bases between. This CDR3 is 13 amino acids long. Written as DNA, the CDR3 is TGCAGCGTGACCGGGACCGGGAATCAGCCCCAGCATTTT. Residues: CSVTGTGNQPQHF.

This clone was detected only a few times. The rearrangement joins TRBV18 to TRBJ1-5, with a possible D match to TRBD1 (6 bases). The CDR3 has 14 amino acids. The V end lost 5 bases, the J end lost 1 base, and 9 bases lay between the germline ends. CDR1 is KGHSH and CDR2 is LQKENI in the germline V gene. The DNA of the CDR3 is TGTGCCAGCTCAGTACAGGGAAGCAATCAGCCCCAGCATTTT. Its protein product is CASSVQGSNQPQHF.

The chain recombines TRBV2 with TRBJ1-3; weak D call: TRBD1 (5 bases). Germline CDR1 is SNHLY and CDR2 is FYNNEI. The germline V and J ends were trimmed by 9 bases and 4 bases, with 10 bases remaining between them. CDR3 length equals 12 residues. This CDR3 is CARKGSGNTIYF. CDR3 in DNA: TGTGCCAGAAAGGGGTCCGGAAACACCATATATTTT.

The chain recombines TRBV7-3 with TRBJ1-5; D ambiguous. Trimming left V 2 bases short and J 4 bases short, with 6 bases between. Germline values: CDR1 SGHTA, CDR2 FQGTGA. The CDR3 is 13 amino acids. CDR3 amino acids: CASSLGPNQPQHF. CDR3 nucleotides: TGTGCCAGCAGCTTAGGGCCTAATCAGCCCCAGCATTTT.

The V call is TRBV30, the J call TRBJ2-7, with a possible D match to TRBD1 (5 bases). CDR3 length: 11 amino acids. The V and J ends lost 8 bases and 4 bases respectively, with 12 bases between them. Germline assignment: CDR1 GTSNPN and CDR2 SVGIG (reference sequence). CDR3 loop: CAGSGIYEQYF. The CDR3, as DNA: TGTGCCGGCTCAGGGATTTACGAGCAGTACTTC. The full variable domain, completed using reference TRBV30 and TRBJ2-7, is SQTIHQWPATLVQPVGSPLSLECTVEGTSNPNLYWYRQAAGRGLQLLFYSVGIGQISSEVPQNLSASRPQDRQFILSSKKLLLSDSGFYLCAGSGIYEQYFGPGTRLTVT.

The chain joins TRBV4-1 to TRBJ1-2; D is unresolved. Between the trimmed V and J ends, which lost 0 bases and 2 bases, there was a span of 10 bases. Germline V gene sequence: CDR1 MGHRA, CDR2 YSYEKL. This CDR3 has 15 amino acids. CDR3 in DNA: TGCGCCAGCAGCCAAGAATCAGCCGTCAACTATGGCTACACCTTC. It codes for CASSQESAVNYGYTF.

The rearrangement joins TRBV5-1 to TRBJ2-3; tentatively, D is TRBD1 (5 bases). Trimming removed 0 bases at V and 5 bases at J, with 10 bases between. The CDR3 has 14 residues. The germline V gene encodes CDR1 SGHRS and CDR2 YFSETQ. The CDR3 reads CASSLDQGRDTQYF. CDR3 bases: TGCGCCAGCAGCTTGGACCAGGGAAGAGATACGCAGTATTTT.

The V call is TRBV6-5, the J call TRBJ2-1, with TRBD2 identical over 8 bases. The CDR3 loop spans 14 amino acids. Trimming cost V 2 bases and J 6 bases; bases outside gene matches: 3. In germline, CDR1 is MNHEY, CDR2 SVGAGI. The CDR3, as DNA: TGTGCCAGCAGTTACACCGGGACTAGCAATGAGCAGTTCTTC. Translation: CASSYTGTSNEQFF.

This clone was seen only once. The V and J genes are TRBV25-1 and TRBJ2-1; 10 positions match TRBD1. The CDR3 has 14 amino acids. With V trimmed by 10 bases and J by 10 bases, 13 bases remained unmatched. Germline V CDR1 and CDR2: MGHDK, SYGVNS. This CDR3 is CATNDRGRPWEQFF. CDR3 nucleotides: TGTGCCACTAACGACAGGGGGCGCCCCTGGGAGCAGTTCTTC.

The genes are TRBV13 and TRBJ2-3, with TRBD1 identical over 9 bases. CDR3 size: 17 residues. J gave up 1 base and V 5 bases, and 10 bases lay outside the gene matches. The germline gives CDR1 PRHDT, CDR2 FYEKMQ (reference sequence). Here the CDR3 DNA reads TGTGCCAGCAGCCGTAAGTCCCGGACAGGGGGCACAGATACGCAGTATTTT. Protein: CASSRKSRTGGTDTQYF.

The V call is TRBV12-5, the J call TRBJ2-3, with TRBD2 identical over 14 bases. V gave up 1 base and J gave up 5 bases; unmatched junction bases: 14. Germline V lookup: CDR1 LGHNT, CDR2 FRNRAP. This CDR3 contains 20 residues. Here the CDR3 DNA reads TGTGCTAGTGGTTTGGAAGGACTAGCGGGAGGCTTTATGTTGGGAGATACGCAGTATTTT. It yields the protein CASGLEGLAGGFMLGDTQYF.

The V call is TRBV10-3, the J call TRBJ2-5; 7 nucleotides agree with TRBD2. This CDR3 comprises 15 residues. Per germline, CDR1 ENHRY and CDR2 SYGVKD. Unmatched junction bases numbered 8, after V lost 4 bases and J lost 3 bases. CDR3 in amino acids: CAISVGGRAEETQYF. The CDR3 DNA reads as TGTGCCATCAGTGTTGGAGGGAGGGCCGAAGAGACCCAGTACTTC.

This chain uses TRBV10-2 with TRBJ2-5; TRBD2 is a possible D gene (6 bases). Deletions cut 9 bases from V and 4 bases from J, with 6 bases between. CDR1 and CDR2 from the germline V gene are WSHSY and SAAADI. There are 10 residues in the CDR3. The CDR3 nucleotides read TGCGCCAGAGCGGGAGAGACCCAGTACTTC. Its translation: CARAGETQYF.

This clone was observed a few times. The rearrangement links TRBV19 to TRBJ1-1; D is ambiguous. This CDR3 has 13 residues. The V end lost 5 bases, the J end lost 4 bases, and 11 bases lay between the germline ends. Germline V CDR1 and CDR2: LNHDA, SQIVND (reference sequence). The DNA of the CDR3 is TGTGCCAGTAGTCGCAATGAGGGCACTGAAGCTTTCTTT. Residues: CASSRNEGTEAFF.

This chain joins TRBV10-3 and TRBJ2-5; 7 bases map to TRBD2. The J segment lost 4 bases and the V segment lost 2 bases, leaving 7 bases of the junction unmatched. The CDR3 consists of 15 residues. Germline lookup yields CDR1 ENHRY and CDR2 SYGVKD. This CDR3 reads CAISERASGGETQYF. The DNA for the CDR3 is TGTGCCATCAGTGAGCGGGCTAGCGGAGGAGAGACCCAGTACTTC.

A single count supports this clone. The chain is built from TRBV18 and TRBJ1-5; TRBD1 might be the D (6 bases). CDR3 size: 15 residues. Trimming left V 4 bases short and J 2 bases short, with 12 bases between. Germline loops: CDR1 KGHSH, CDR2 LQKENI. In nucleotides, the CDR3 is TGTGCCAGCTCACGAGTTTGGGGGCGCAATCAGCCCCAGCATTTT. Translation gives CASSRVWGRNQPQHF.

J is TRBJ1-1 and V is TRBV18, with 9 bases aligning to TRBD1. This CDR3 has 20 residues. Unmatched junction bases numbered 17, after V lost 3 bases and J lost 0 bases. Germline values: CDR1 KGHSH, CDR2 LQKENI. CDR3 loop: CASSPPGQGSHRRMNTEAFF. The CDR3 nucleotides read TGTGCCAGCTCACCTCCGGGACAGGGTTCCCACCGGCGGATGAACACTGAAGCTTTCTTT. Full variable domain (outside the CDR3, taken from reference TRBV18 and TRBJ1-1): NAGVMQNPRHLVRRRGQEARLRCSPMKGHSHVYWYRQLPEEGLKFMVYLQKENIIDESGMPKERFSAEFPKEGPSILRIQQVVRGDSAAYFCASSPPGQGSHRRMNTEAFFGQGTRLTVV.